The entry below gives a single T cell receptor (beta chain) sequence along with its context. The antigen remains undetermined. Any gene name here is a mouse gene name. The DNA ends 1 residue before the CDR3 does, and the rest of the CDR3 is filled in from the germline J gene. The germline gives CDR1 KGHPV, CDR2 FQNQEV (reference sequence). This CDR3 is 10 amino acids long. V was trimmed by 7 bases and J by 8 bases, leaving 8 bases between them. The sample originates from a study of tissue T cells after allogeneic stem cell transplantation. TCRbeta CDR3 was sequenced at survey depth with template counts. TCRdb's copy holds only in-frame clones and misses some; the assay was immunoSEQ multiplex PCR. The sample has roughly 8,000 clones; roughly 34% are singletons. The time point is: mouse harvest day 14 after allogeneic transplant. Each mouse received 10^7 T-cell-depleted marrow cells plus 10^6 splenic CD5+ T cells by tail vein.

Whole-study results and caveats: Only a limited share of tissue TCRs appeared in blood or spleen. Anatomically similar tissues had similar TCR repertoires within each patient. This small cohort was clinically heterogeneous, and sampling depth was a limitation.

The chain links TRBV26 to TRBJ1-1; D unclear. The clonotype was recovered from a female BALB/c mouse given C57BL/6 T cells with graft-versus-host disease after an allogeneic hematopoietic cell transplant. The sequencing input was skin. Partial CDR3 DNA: TGTGCCAGCACCCGCAATGAAGTCTTC. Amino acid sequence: CASTRNEVF. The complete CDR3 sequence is CASTRNEVFF.